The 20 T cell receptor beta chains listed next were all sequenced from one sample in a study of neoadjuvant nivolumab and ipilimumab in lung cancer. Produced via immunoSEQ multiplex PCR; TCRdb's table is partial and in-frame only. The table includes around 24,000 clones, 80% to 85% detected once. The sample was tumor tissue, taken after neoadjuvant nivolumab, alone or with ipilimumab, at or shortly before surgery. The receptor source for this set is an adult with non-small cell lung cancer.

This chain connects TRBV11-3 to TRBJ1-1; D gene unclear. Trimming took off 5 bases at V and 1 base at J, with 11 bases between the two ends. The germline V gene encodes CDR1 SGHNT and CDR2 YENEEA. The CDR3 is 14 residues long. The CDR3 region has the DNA TGTGCCAGCAGCATGGGGAGTGGGAACACTGAAGCTTTCTTT. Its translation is CASSMGSGNTEAFF. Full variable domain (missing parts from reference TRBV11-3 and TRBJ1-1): EAGVVQSPRYKIIEKKQPVAFWCNPISGHNTLYWYLQNLGQGPELLIRYENEEAVDDSQLPKDRFSAERLKGVDSTLKIQPAELGDSAVYLCASSMGSGNTEAFFGQGTRLTVV.

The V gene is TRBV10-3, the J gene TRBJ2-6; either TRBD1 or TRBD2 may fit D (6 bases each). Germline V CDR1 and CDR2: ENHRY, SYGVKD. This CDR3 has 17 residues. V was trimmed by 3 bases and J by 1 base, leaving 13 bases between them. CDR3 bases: TGTGCCATCAGTGAAGGGGGGCCCGATTCTGGGGCCAACGTCCTGACTTTC. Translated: CAISEGGPDSGANVLTF.

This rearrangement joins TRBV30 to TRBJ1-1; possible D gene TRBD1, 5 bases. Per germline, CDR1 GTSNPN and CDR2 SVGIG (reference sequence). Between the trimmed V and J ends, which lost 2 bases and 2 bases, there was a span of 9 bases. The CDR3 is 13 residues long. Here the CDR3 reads CAWSPGYNTEAFF. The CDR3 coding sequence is TGTGCCTGGAGTCCAGGGTATAACACTGAAGCTTTCTTT.

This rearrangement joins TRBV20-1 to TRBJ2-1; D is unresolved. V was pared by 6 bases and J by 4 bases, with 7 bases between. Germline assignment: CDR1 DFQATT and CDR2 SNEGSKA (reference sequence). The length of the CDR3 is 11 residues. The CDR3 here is CSATAYNEQFF. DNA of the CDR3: TGCAGTGCCACCGCTTACAATGAGCAGTTCTTC.

The CDR3 nucleotides read TGCGCCAGCAGCTTGGACGGGTTCTATGGCTACACCTTC. It yields the protein CASSLDGFYGYTF. The genes are TRBV5-1 and TRBJ1-2; D not resolved. V lost 0 bases to trimming and J lost 4 bases, with 7 bases between them. Germline V gene data show CDR1 as SGHRS and CDR2 as YFSETQ. The CDR3 extends over 13 amino acids.

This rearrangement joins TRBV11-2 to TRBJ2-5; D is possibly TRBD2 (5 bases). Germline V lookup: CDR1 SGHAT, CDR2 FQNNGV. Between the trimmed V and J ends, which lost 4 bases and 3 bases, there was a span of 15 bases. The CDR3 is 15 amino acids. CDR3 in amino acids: CASSSGMGSKETQYF. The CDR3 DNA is TGTGCCAGCAGCTCCGGAATGGGGAGCAAAGAGACCCAGTACTTC.

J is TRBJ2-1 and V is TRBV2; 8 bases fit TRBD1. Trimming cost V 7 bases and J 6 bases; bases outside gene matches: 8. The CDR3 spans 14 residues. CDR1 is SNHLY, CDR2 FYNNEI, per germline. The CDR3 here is CASKTRTGFNEQFF. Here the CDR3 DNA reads TGTGCCAGCAAGACTCGGACAGGGTTCAATGAGCAGTTCTTC.

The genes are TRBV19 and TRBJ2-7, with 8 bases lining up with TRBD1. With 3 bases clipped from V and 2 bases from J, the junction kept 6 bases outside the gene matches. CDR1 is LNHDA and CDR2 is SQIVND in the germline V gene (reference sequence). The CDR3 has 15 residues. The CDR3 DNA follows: TGTGCCAGTAGTATTACGGCAGGGGGCCCCTACGAGCAGTACTTC. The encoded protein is CASSITAGGPYEQYF.

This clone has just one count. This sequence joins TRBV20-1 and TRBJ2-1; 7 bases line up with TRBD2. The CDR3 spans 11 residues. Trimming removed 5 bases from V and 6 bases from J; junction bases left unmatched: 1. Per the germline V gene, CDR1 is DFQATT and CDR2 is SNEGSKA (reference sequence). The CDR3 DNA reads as TGCAGTGCTGCTAGCGGCAATGAGCAGTTCTTC. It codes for CSAASGNEQFF.

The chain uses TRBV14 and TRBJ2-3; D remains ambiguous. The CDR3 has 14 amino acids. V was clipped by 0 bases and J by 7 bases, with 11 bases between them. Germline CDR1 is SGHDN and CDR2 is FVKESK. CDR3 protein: CASSQDRTPNTQYF. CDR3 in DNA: TGTGCCAGCAGCCAAGACAGGACCCCTAATACGCAGTATTTT.

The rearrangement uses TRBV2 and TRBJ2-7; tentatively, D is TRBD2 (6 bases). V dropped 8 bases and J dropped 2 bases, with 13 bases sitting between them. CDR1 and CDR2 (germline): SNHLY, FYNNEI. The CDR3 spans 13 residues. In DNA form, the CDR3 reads TGTGCCAGCGAGCCGGGGGTGGCCTACGAGCAGTACTTC. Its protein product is CASEPGVAYEQYF.

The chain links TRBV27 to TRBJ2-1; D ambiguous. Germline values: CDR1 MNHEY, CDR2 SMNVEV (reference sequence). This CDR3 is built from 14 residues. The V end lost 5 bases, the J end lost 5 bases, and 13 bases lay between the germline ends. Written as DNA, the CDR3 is TGTGCCAGCAGTCTACGTATAAGTGACAATGAGCAGTTCTTC. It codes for CASSLRISDNEQFF.

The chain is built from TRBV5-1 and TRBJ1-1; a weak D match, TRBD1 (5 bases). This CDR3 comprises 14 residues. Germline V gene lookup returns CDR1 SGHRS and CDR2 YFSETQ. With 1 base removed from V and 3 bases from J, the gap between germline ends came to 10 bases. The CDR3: CASSLLLQDTEAFF. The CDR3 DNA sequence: TGCGCCAGCAGCTTGCTATTACAGGACACTGAAGCTTTCTTT.

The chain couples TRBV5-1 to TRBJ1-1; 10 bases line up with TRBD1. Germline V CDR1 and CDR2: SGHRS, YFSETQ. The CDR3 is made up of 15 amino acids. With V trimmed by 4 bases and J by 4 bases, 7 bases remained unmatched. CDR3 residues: CASSPQRTGGTEAFF. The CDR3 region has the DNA TGCGCCAGCAGCCCCCAACGGACAGGGGGCACTGAAGCTTTCTTT.

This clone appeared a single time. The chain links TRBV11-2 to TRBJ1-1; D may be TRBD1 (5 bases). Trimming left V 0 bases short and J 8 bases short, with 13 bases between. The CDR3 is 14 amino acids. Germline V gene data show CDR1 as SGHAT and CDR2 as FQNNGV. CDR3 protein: CASSLEGTGFEAFF. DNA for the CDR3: TGTGCCAGCAGCTTAGAGGGGACGGGCTTCGAAGCTTTCTTT. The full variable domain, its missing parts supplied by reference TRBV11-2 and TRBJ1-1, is EAGVAQSPRYKIIEKRQSVAFWCNPISGHATLYWYQQILGQGPKLLIQFQNNGVVDDSQLPKDRFSAERLKGVDSTLKIQPAKLEDSAVYLCASSLEGTGFEAFFGQGTRLTVV.

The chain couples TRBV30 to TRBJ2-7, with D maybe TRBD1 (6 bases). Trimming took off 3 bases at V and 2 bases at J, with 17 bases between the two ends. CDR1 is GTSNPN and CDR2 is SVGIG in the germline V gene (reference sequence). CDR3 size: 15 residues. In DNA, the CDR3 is TGTGCCTGGAGCCCCCTGGGGGCAGGAACCTACGAGCAGTACTTC. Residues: CAWSPLGAGTYEQYF.

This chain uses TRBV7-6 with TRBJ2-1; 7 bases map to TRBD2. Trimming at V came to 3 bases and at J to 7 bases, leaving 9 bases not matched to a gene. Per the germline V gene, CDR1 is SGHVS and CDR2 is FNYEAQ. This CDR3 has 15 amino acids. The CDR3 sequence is CASSLEGGPWNEQFF. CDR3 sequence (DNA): TGTGCCAGCAGCTTGGAGGGAGGGCCTTGGAATGAGCAGTTCTTC.

In nucleotides, the CDR3 is TGTGCCAGCAGCCAACCGGGCCCCGCGTTTTCCACAGATACGCAGTATTTT. It translates to CASSQPGPAFSTDTQYF. The rearrangement uses TRBV7-6 and TRBJ2-3; D is uncertain. The length of the CDR3 is 17 residues. Trimming took off 5 bases at V and 2 bases at J, with 20 bases between the two ends. Germline CDR1 is SGHVS and CDR2 is FNYEAQ.

Here the CDR3 DNA reads TGCACCAGCAGCCAAGATTACGGCTCGGCCACCTTCGAGCAGTACTTC. Amino acids: CTSSQDYGSATFEQYF. V and J are TRBV1 and TRBJ2-7. TRBV1 is labeled a pseudogene. This CDR3 is built from 16 residues.

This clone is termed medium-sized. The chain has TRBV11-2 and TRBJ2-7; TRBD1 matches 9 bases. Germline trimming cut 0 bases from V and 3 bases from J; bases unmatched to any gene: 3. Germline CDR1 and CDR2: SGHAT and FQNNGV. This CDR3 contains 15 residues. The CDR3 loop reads CASSLDPGQGYEQYF. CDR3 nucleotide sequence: TGTGCCAGCAGCTTAGACCCGGGACAGGGCTACGAGCAGTACTTC.